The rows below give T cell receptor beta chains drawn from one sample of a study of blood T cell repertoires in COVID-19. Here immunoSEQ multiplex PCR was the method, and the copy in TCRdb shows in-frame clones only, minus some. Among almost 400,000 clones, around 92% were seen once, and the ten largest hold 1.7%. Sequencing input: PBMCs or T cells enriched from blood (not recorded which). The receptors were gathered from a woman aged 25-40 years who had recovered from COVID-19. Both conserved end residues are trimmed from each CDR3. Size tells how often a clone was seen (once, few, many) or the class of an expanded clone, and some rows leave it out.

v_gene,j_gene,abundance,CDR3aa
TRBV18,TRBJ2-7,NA,ASSQDRESYEQY
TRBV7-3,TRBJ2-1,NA,ASSPAGLRSDEQF
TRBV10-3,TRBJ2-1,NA,AISDGVEQF
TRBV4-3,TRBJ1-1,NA,ASSQELGGRTEAF
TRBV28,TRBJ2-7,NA,ASSFGTGDEQY
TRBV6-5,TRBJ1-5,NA,ASANAGFQPQH
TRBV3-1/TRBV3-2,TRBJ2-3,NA,ASSTTETSVRDTQY
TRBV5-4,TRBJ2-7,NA,ASSRLDNYEQY
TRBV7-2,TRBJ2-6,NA,ASSFLFGGSGANVLT
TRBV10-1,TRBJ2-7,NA,ASSESRGLKQY
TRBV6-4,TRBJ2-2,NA,ASSDSSGRDTGELF
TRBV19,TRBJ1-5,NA,ASSKREPSNQPQH
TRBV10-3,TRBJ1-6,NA,AISESFRVGSPLH
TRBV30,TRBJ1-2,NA,AWSAVGGGDGYT
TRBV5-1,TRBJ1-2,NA,ASSSRQGDGGYT
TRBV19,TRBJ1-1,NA,ASSIGGHTEAF
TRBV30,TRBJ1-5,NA,AWSVRFPDYNSNQPQH
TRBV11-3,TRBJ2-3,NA,ASSLGGEGTQY
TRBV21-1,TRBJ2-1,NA,ASSNRDYFVDEQF
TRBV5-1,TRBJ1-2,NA,ASSPGQRFNYGYT
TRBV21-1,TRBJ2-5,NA,ASSTCEETQY
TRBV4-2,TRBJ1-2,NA,ASSQARGQKNYGYT
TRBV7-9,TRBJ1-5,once,ASSARNQPQH
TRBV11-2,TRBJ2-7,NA,ASSRQGQGAGEQY
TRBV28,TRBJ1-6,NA,ASSQGLSPLH
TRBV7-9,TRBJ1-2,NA,ASSDDRGSGHT
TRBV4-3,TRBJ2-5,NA,ASSQGVRDRGEETQY
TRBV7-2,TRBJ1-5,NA,ASSSDRHLGNQPQH
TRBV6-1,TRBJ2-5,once,ASSEFAQWETQY
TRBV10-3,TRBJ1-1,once,AIRPRAPMNTEAF
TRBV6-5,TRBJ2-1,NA,ASRRPGLAYNEQF
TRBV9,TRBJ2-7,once,ASSVGHQYPYEQY
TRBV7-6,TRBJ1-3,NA,ASSLGPSAGNTIY
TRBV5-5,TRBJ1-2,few,ASSLDRSYGYT
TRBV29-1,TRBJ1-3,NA,SVTDKGGNTIY
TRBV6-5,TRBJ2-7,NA,ASSYRVEVLY
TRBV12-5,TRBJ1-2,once,ASARDGNYGYT
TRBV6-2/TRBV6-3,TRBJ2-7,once,ASSSLRDPPYEQY
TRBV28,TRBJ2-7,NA,ATEHSGSSYEQY
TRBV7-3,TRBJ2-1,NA,ASSKGTSYEQF
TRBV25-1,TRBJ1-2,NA,ASSESGGLLTYGYT
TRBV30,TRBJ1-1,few,AWNNRGNTEAF
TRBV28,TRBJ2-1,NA,ASSAPGQGAYEQF
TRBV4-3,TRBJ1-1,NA,ASSRLQDTEAF
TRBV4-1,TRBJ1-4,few,ASSQGGGATNEKLF
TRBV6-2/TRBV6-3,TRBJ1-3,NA,ASSTDSSGNTIY
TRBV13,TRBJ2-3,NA,ASSAGTSGSRDTQY
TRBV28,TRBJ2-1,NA,ASSSLGTRNEQF
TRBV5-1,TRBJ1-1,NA,ASSFSQGEAF
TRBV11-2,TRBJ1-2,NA,ASSPRQGANYGYT
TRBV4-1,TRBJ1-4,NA,ASTPWAGATNEKLF
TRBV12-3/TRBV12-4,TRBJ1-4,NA,ASSLFDSEKLF
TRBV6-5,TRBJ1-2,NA,ASSNTGLFEGGYT
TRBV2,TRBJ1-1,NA,ASSLQGTTEAF